A selection of T cell receptor beta chains follows, all from one sample in a study of blood T cell repertoires in COVID-19. Sequencing used immunoSEQ multiplex PCR; TCRdb keeps in-frame clones, though not all of them. The sample carries under 300,000 clones, around 80% recorded once. Sequencing was done on a sample of peripheral blood. These receptors were obtained from a woman aged 40 to 55 with active or convalescent COVID-19. CDR3s leave out the opening cysteine and the closing phenylalanine or tryptophan. The order of the fields is clone size, V gene, J gene, CDR3 protein. A row's size may be missing; if present it is once, few, many or a size class.

NA,TRBV5-1,TRBJ2-1,ASSLVTGLYNEQF
NA,TRBV2,TRBJ1-1,ASTVGRDTEAF
NA,TRBV5-5,TRBJ2-1,ASSLGQSFQFSYNEQF
NA,TRBV18,TRBJ1-5,ASSAQGNDQPQH
NA,TRBV5-6,TRBJ1-3,ASSFRDRVSSGNTIY
NA,TRBV28,TRBJ2-7,ASSSLAGNSYEQY
NA,TRBV30,TRBJ2-2,AWTDLVYRGTGELF
NA,TRBV6-5,TRBJ1-3,ASSYSTAWGNTIY
few,TRBV4-2,TRBJ2-2,ASSPGRQGRDTGELF
NA,TRBV28,TRBJ1-3,ASSSPGQVYSGNTIY
NA,TRBV5-8,TRBJ1-1,ASSLGNDIEAF
few,TRBV5-1,TRBJ1-5,ASSSGTGNQPQH
NA,TRBV5-1,TRBJ1-3,ASSLASGSGNTIY
once,TRBV7-6,TRBJ1-3,ASSLGGQATGNTIY
NA,TRBV7-9,TRBJ1-2,ASSFRGAGYGYT
NA,TRBV5-1,TRBJ1-5,ASSQAPTGGNQPQH
NA,TRBV9,TRBJ1-6,ASSVQGGPLH
NA,TRBV5-4,TRBJ2-7,ASSLDILSYEQY
NA,TRBV7-2,TRBJ2-3,ASSLEAGTDTQY
NA,TRBV7-3,TRBJ2-1,ASRLRDSSYNEQF
NA,TRBV7-8,TRBJ1-5,ASSLYQGQANQPQH
NA,TRBV6-5,TRBJ2-1,ASSYSTGGQGEQF
NA,TRBV11-2,TRBJ1-6,ASSLDLGQGLH
few,TRBV5-8,TRBJ2-3,ASSLLALVTDTQY
NA,TRBV7-9,TRBJ1-2,ASSRRDSSGYT
once,TRBV6-5,TRBJ2-3,ASSYSSTGGLLTQY
NA,TRBV7-9,TRBJ1-5,ASSPRASNQPQH
NA,TRBV5-1,TRBJ1-6,ASRGDRTYNSPLH
few,TRBV5-1,TRBJ2-4,ASSFDRVKNIQY
NA,TRBV9,TRBJ2-2,ASSGTSKGTGELF
NA,TRBV7-9,TRBJ2-7,ATTGTGFYEQY
NA,TRBV7-9,TRBJ2-3,ASSLGTSGGSTDTQY
NA,TRBV12-3/TRBV12-4,TRBJ1-1,ASSWTQNTEAF
NA,TRBV5-3,TRBJ1-6,ARSTGQLNYNSPLH
NA,TRBV3-1/TRBV3-2,TRBJ1-1,ASSQDGRNTEAF
NA,TRBV5-5,TRBJ1-2,ASSKGGITNYGYT
NA,TRBV11-2,TRBJ2-7,ASSQLAGGYEQY
NA,TRBV9,TRBJ2-3,ASSEGRDTQY
NA,TRBV7-7,TRBJ2-1,ASSPTSGGTYNEQF
NA,TRBV28,TRBJ1-2,ASSPNPFFRTGRGYGYT
once,TRBV15,TRBJ2-7,ATSRDRRSSYEQY
NA,TRBV3-1/TRBV3-2,TRBJ1-1,ASSPHDRPNTEAF
NA,TRBV5-1,TRBJ1-5,ASSLVPGNNQPQH
NA,TRBV15,TRBJ1-1,ATSRGRLGGLPGMNTEAF
few,TRBV14,TRBJ2-3,ASSQALTDTQY
NA,TRBV9,TRBJ2-4,ASSDPQDDSAKNIQY
few,TRBV5-1,TRBJ1-1,ASSTGQGVNTEAF
NA,TRBV2,TRBJ1-1,ASRGGYGAF
NA,TRBV5-5,TRBJ1-6,ASSLRDRVESPLH
NA,TRBV14,TRBJ2-3,ASSQGSPVSTDTQY
NA,TRBV28,TRBJ2-5,ASSDNLQGQETQY
NA,TRBV28,TRBJ1-4,ASTGYEGRETNEKLF
NA,TRBV10-3,TRBJ1-1,AISGTVPNTEAF
NA,TRBV3-1/TRBV3-2,TRBJ1-3,ASNSGTPGNTIY
NA,TRBV2,TRBJ1-1,ASSERFGAF
NA,TRBV3-1/TRBV3-2,TRBJ1-3,ASSRSRQGAGNTIY
NA,TRBV23-1,TRBJ1-1,ASRWNTEAF